Below, 26 T cell receptor beta chains from the same sample are listed, as sequenced in a study of shared clonotypes between healthy human individuals. TCRdb's copy holds only in-frame clones and misses some; the assay was immunoSEQ multiplex PCR. Among some 2 million clones listed, approximately 94% were seen once. As defined, naive CD8 cells were CD45RO-negative and positively selected for CCR7, with terminally differentiated effector memory CD45RA+ cells excluded. The specimen was naive CD8+ T cells sorted from blood. These receptor sequences come from a man younger than 35 in good health.

The chain couples TRBV6-1 to TRBJ1-5, with D unclear. CDR3 length equals 13 residues. Per the germline V gene, CDR1 is MNHNS and CDR2 is SASEGT. The V gene lost 8 bases and the J gene lost 7 bases, with 15 bases spanning the gap. The CDR3 spells CASRREVAQPQHF. CDR3 nucleotide sequence: TGTGCCAGCCGCCGGGAGGTGGCCCAGCCCCAGCATTTT.

V and J are TRBV27 and TRBJ1-5, with a weak D call TRBD1 (6 bases). The V gene lost 5 bases and the J gene lost 0 bases, with 11 bases spanning the gap. This CDR3 has 15 amino acids. Looked up from germline, CDR1 is MNHEY and CDR2 is SMNVEV (reference sequence). The CDR3 coding sequence is TGTGCCAGCAGTCCCGGACAGTTTAGCAATCAGCCCCAGCATTTT. Translation: CASSPGQFSNQPQHF.

The chain has TRBV30 and TRBJ2-3, with D possibly called TRBD1 or TRBD2 (6 bases each). CDR1 is GTSNPN and CDR2 is SVGIG in the germline V gene (reference sequence). V lost 0 bases, J lost 5 bases, and 15 bases lay in between. The CDR3 has 15 residues. The CDR3, as DNA: TGTGCCTGGAGTGTACAGGGCTTCGGGGGAGATACGCAGTATTTT. Translation gives CAWSVQGFGGDTQYF.

This chain connects TRBV11-2 to TRBJ2-1; 9 nucleotides align to TRBD1. J lost 9 bases, V lost 7 bases, and 16 bases had no gene match. This CDR3 has 16 residues. In germline, CDR1 is SGHAT, CDR2 FQNNGV. The CDR3 DNA reads TGTGCCAGCACCTATCGGTGGGACAGGGCTCTTGGTGAGCAGTTCTTC. Protein: CASTYRWDRALGEQFF.

This chain joins TRBV13 and TRBJ2-7; 8 nucleotides line up with TRBD1. The germline gives CDR1 PRHDT, CDR2 FYEKMQ (reference sequence). V gave up 8 bases and J gave up 5 bases; unmatched junction bases: 5. This CDR3 contains 12 residues. CDR3 loop: CASGMDRDEQYF. The CDR3 DNA sequence: TGTGCCAGCGGAATGGACAGGGACGAGCAGTACTTC.

The rearrangement joins TRBV29-1 to TRBJ2-7; D is perhaps TRBD2 (6 bases). V was shortened by 3 bases and J by 3 bases, with 12 bases between the two germline ends. CDR3 length: 13 amino acids. CDR1 and CDR2 (germline): SQVTM, ANQGSEA. The CDR3 reads CSVEGGALYEQYF. CDR3 bases: TGCAGCGTTGAGGGCGGGGCCCTCTACGAGCAGTACTTC.

The rearrangement uses TRBV21-1 and TRBJ1-6. TRBV21-1 is shown as a pseudogene. This CDR3 spans 11 amino acids. CDR3 bases: TGTGCCAGCAGCGACCGGTTACCCCTCCACTTT. This encodes CASSDRLPLHF.

This chain joins TRBV9 and TRBJ2-5, with TRBD1 matching 7 bases. Looked up from germline, CDR1 is SGDLS and CDR2 is YYNGEE. The CDR3 runs to 14 residues. After removal of 4 bases from V and 5 bases from J, the junction contained 8 bases not matched to a gene. Written as DNA, the CDR3 is TGTGCCAGCAGCACAGACAGGGAACGCGAGACCCAGTACTTC. Protein: CASSTDRERETQYF.

This chain uses TRBV2 with TRBJ1-5; D uncertain. The CDR3 has 14 amino acids. The V and J ends lost 5 bases and 1 base respectively, with 9 bases between them. From germline, CDR1 is SNHLY and CDR2 FYNNEI. The CDR3 DNA follows: TGTGCCAGCAGTCGGACTGGGAGCAATCAGCCCCAGCATTTT. Protein: CASSRTGSNQPQHF.

This chain links TRBV29-1 with TRBJ1-2; D is undetermined. Germline CDR1 SQVTM, CDR2 ANQGSEA. There are 12 residues in the CDR3. Trimming removed 7 bases from V and 2 bases from J, with 11 bases in between. The CDR3 is CSGVISNYGYTF. DNA for the CDR3: TGCAGCGGAGTGATATCCAACTATGGCTACACCTTC.

CDR3 nucleotide sequence: TGTGCCACCAGCAGAGACAGGGCCCATGAGCAGTTCTTC. This gives the protein CATSRDRAHEQFF. The chain is built from TRBV15 and TRBJ2-1; weak D call: TRBD1 (5 bases). This CDR3 is 13 amino acids long. Trimming shortened V by 0 bases and J by 8 bases, and 8 bases separated the two germline ends. The germline V gene encodes CDR1 LNHNV and CDR2 YYDKDF (reference sequence). Full variable domain (outside the CDR3, taken from reference TRBV15 and TRBJ2-1): DAMVIQNPRYQVTQFGKPVTLSCSQTLNHNVMYWYQQKSSQAPKLLFHYYDKDFNNEADTPDNFQSRRPNTSFCFLDIRSPGLGDTAMYLCATSRDRAHEQFFGPGTRLTVL.

In its sample, this clone was seen once. V usage is TRBV27 and J usage is TRBJ1-1, with 7 bases matching TRBD1. The V gene's germline CDR1 is MNHEY and CDR2 SMNVEV (reference sequence). J gave up 4 bases and V 5 bases, and 10 bases lay outside the gene matches. The CDR3 sequence is 15 residues long. The CDR3 DNA sequence: TGTGCCAGCAGTACACGACAGGGTTGGAGCACTGAAGCTTTCTTT. Its protein product is CASSTRQGWSTEAFF.

Points on this clone: At one boundary the junction diverges from the germline segment, which might be a read error. V gene TRBV15 combines with J gene TRBJ2-3; D might be TRBD1 (6 bases). CDR1 and CDR2 from the germline V gene are LNHNV and YYDKDF (reference sequence). The CDR3 sequence is 16 residues long. The CDR3 here is CATSQPSGERTDTQYF. The DNA for the CDR3 is TGTGCCACCAGTCAACCCTCAGGGGAACGCACGGATACGCAGTATTTT.

V is TRBV2 and J is TRBJ2-1; 13 bases align to TRBD2. The CDR3 is 16 amino acids. The germline V gene encodes CDR1 SNHLY and CDR2 FYNNEI. V gave up 4 bases and J gave up 3 bases; unmatched junction bases: 3. The CDR3 here is CASSGGLAGNYNEQFF. CDR3 in DNA: TGTGCCAGCAGTGGGGGACTAGCGGGAAACTACAATGAGCAGTTCTTC.

The V call is TRBV4-2, the J call TRBJ2-1, with 11 bases fitting TRBD2. With V trimmed by 6 bases and J by 8 bases, 6 bases remained unmatched. CDR3 size: 14 residues. In germline, CDR1 is LGHNA, CDR2 YNFKEQ. The CDR3 DNA is TGTGCCAGCAGTCTAGCGGGGGGACCCGATGAGCAGTTCTTC. It codes for CASSLAGGPDEQFF.

The CDR3: CASRLTRLGNQPQHF. CDR3 DNA sequence: TGTGCCAGCAGGCTCACCCGGCTGGGCAATCAGCCCCAGCATTTT. V gene TRBV6-5 combines with J gene TRBJ1-5; D is ambiguous. This CDR3 has 15 amino acids. Trimming left V 6 bases short and J 2 bases short, with 14 bases between. CDR1 and CDR2 (germline): MNHEY, SVGAGI.

This sequence joins TRBV9 and TRBJ2-7, with a weak D call TRBD2 (7 bases). The V gene lost 2 bases and the J gene lost 0 bases, with 12 bases spanning the gap. The germline CDR1 and CDR2 sequences are SGDLS and YYNGEE. The CDR3 spans 15 residues. CDR3 region: CASSVGGAVSYEQYF. The CDR3 DNA reads as TGTGCCAGCAGCGTTGGGGGGGCCGTCTCCTACGAGCAGTACTTC. Looking up the rest from reference TRBV9 and TRBJ2-7 gives the full variable domain: DSGVTQTPKHLITATGQRVTLRCSPRSGDLSVYWYQQSLDQGLQFLIQYYNGEERAKGNILERFSAQQFPDLHSELNLSSLELGDSALYFCASSVGGAVSYEQYFGPGTRLTVT.

J is TRBJ2-3 and V is TRBV7-9; maybe TRBD2 (7 bases). Germline V gives CDR1 SEHNR, CDR2 FQNEAQ (reference sequence). The CDR3 length is 16 residues. V lost 5 bases and J lost 6, with 21 bases in between. CDR3 sequence reads: CASSPPLWGGLDTQYF. In DNA, the CDR3 is TGTGCCAGCAGCCCCCCCTTGTGGGGGGGCCTGGATACGCAGTATTTT.

The V and J genes are TRBV30 and TRBJ1-3, with a weak D call TRBD1 (5 bases). Trimming shortened V by 4 bases and J by 1 base, and 8 bases separated the two germline ends. Germline V CDR1 and CDR2: GTSNPN, SVGIG (reference sequence). CDR3 length: 13 residues. CDR3 coding DNA: TGTGCCTGGATTGGGGGGTCTGGAAACACCATATATTTT. Residues: CAWIGGSGNTIYF. The whole variable domain, filled in from reference TRBV30 and TRBJ1-3, reads SQTIHQWPATLVQPVGSPLSLECTVEGTSNPNLYWYRQAAGRGLQLLFYSVGIGQISSEVPQNLSASRPQDRQFILSSKKLLLSDSGFYLCAWIGGSGNTIYFGEGSWLTVV.

The chain uses TRBV4-1 and TRBJ1-2; D is unclear. CDR1 is MGHRA and CDR2 is YSYEKL in the germline V gene. V was shortened by 0 bases and J by 8 bases, with 22 bases between the two germline ends. This CDR3 comprises 17 residues. CDR3 in amino acids: CASSQEGLSPGVYGYTF. In nucleotides, the CDR3 is TGCGCCAGCAGCCAAGAGGGCCTCAGTCCCGGTGTGTACGGCTACACCTTC.

The rearrangement links TRBV13 to TRBJ2-5; D is ambiguous. The germline CDR1 and CDR2 sequences are PRHDT and FYEKMQ (reference sequence). This CDR3 is 13 amino acids long. V shed 5 bases and J shed 4 bases, with 11 bases lying between them. CDR3 coding DNA: TGTGCCAGCAGCCCTCCTGACTCAGAGACCCAGTACTTC. This sequence encodes CASSPPDSETQYF. Drawing the rest from reference TRBV13 and TRBJ2-5, the complete variable domain is AAGVIQSPRHLIKEKRETATLKCYPIPRHDTVYWYQQGPGQDPQFLISFYEKMQSDKGSIPDRFSAQQFSDYHSELNMSSLELGDSALYFCASSPPDSETQYFGPGTRLLVL.

Regarding this clone: The sample contains more than one DNA sequence encoding this CDR3. The chain recombines TRBV28 with TRBJ2-7, with 11 bases fitting TRBD2. The CDR3 contains 15 residues. With 3 bases clipped from V and 0 bases from J, the junction kept 1 base outside the gene matches. In germline, CDR1 is MDHEN, CDR2 SYDVKM. CDR3 protein: CASSFLAGGSYEQYF. Here the CDR3 DNA reads TGTGCCAGCAGTTTCCTAGCGGGGGGCTCCTACGAGCAGTACTTC.

The chain carries TRBV27 and TRBJ2-5; D is possibly TRBD1 or TRBD2 (6 bases each). CDR1 and CDR2 from the germline V gene are MNHEY and SMNVEV (reference sequence). There are 16 residues in the CDR3. Trimming pared 0 bases from V and 5 bases from J, leaving 16 bases between. CDR3 sequence: CASSLSFGGGRETQYF. The CDR3 bases are TGTGCCAGCAGTTTATCGTTCGGAGGGGGGAGGGAGACCCAGTACTTC.

In its sample, this clone was seen a few times. One end of the junction fails to match germline, which may point to a read error. The chain uses TRBV6-1 and TRBJ1-2, with no clear D. Germline loops: CDR1 MNHNS, CDR2 SASEGT. This CDR3 has 9 amino acids. The DNA of the CDR3 is TGTGCCAGCAGTGGCGACGGCGACTTC. This translates into CASSGDGDF.

The CDR3 spells CASSSKPGFRANYGYTF. The DNA of the CDR3 is TGTGCCAGCAGCTCGAAACCGGGATTTAGAGCTAACTATGGCTACACCTTC. V and J are TRBV5-4 and TRBJ1-2; D remains unclear. Trimming pared 3 bases from V and 0 bases from J, leaving 18 bases between. This CDR3 region has 17 residues. The germline V gene encodes CDR1 SGHNT and CDR2 YYREEE (reference sequence). Full variable domain (outside the CDR3, taken from reference TRBV5-4 and TRBJ1-2): ETGVTQSPTHLIKTRGQQVTLRCSSQSGHNTVSWYQQALGQGPQFIFQYYREEENGRGNFPPRFSGLQFPNYSSELNVNALELDDSALYLCASSSKPGFRANYGYTFGSGTRLTVV.

This chain uses TRBV19 with TRBJ2-4; a weak D match, TRBD2 (6 bases). Trimming took off 5 bases at V and 8 bases at J, with 13 bases between the two ends. This CDR3 region has 13 residues. Germline CDR1 and CDR2: LNHDA and SQIVND (reference sequence). The CDR3, as DNA: TGTGCCAGTAGTTTTACTAGCAATTACATTCAGTACTTC. Its translation is CASSFTSNYIQYF.